This T cell receptor (beta chain) was documented in a study of blood T cells in healthy people across ages. Study at large: Every two T cells gave about one barcoded beta molecule via template switching. Points from the study as a whole: The unsorted PBMCs prevented any conclusive comparison of naive versus antigen-experienced cells. With age, beta diversity per million T cells declined roughly linearly, significantly by approximately 41.

The CDR3 spans 19 residues. Germline V lookup: CDR1 MGHRA, CDR2 YSYEKL. Between the trimmed V and J ends, which lost 0 bases and 3 bases, there was a span of 23 bases. A second PCR, run for about 6 to 12 cycles, used a sample-barcoded 5' primer plus a J-beta primer mix. Every sample returned 2.5 million or more CDR3-containing paired-end reads. TCRdb passed the 5' RACE reads through MiXCR, listing each CDR3 protein once. The data contain about a million distinct CDR3 sequences, roughly two fifths of them singletons. Notes on this clonotype: Its antigen is not known.

The chain uses TRBV4-1 and TRBJ2-5; perhaps TRBD1 as D (6 bases). Sequencing was done on a sample of blood. This sequence originates from a man between 18 and 29 years old in good health. The CDR3 DNA reads TGCGCCAGCAGCCAAGACCCCCTGTTTACGGGGACAAACGAAGAGACCCAGTACTTC. It encodes CASSQDPLFTGTNEETQYF.